These 31 T cell receptor beta chains share one sample of origin, sequenced in a study of cytomegalovirus exposure and HLA in healthy donors. The PCR made use of 60 Vbeta and 13 Jbeta primers. Sequencing was performed with immunoSEQ multiplex PCR; in TCRdb, only in-frame clones are kept and a portion is missing. The table has 85,000 to 100,000 clones, roughly 63% seen once. The sample consisted of PBMCs. These receptor sequences come from a woman aged 30 to 39 in good health and CMV-seronegative.

The rearrangement links TRBV28 to TRBJ1-2; D is possibly TRBD1 (5 bases). There are 15 residues in the CDR3. The V end was cut by 6 bases, the J end by 1 base, with 15 bases between. Germline CDR1 MDHEN, CDR2 SYDVKM. The CDR3 sequence: CASSISPDINYGYTF. Written as DNA, the CDR3 is TGTGCCAGCAGCATCTCCCCGGACATTAACTATGGCTACACCTTC.

The chain is built from TRBV6-5 and TRBJ2-5, with a possible D match to TRBD1 (6 bases). In germline, CDR1 is MNHEY, CDR2 SVGAGI. CDR3 length: 15 amino acids. Deletions cut 0 bases from V and 5 bases from J, with 13 bases between. The CDR3 sequence: CASSYSTGFLETQYF. The CDR3 DNA sequence: TGTGCCAGCAGTTACTCAACAGGGTTTTTGGAGACCCAGTACTTC.

The V gene is TRBV5-4, the J gene TRBJ1-2; tentative D call: TRBD1 (6 bases). V lost 5 bases to trimming and J lost 3 bases, with 11 bases between them. The CDR3 extends over 13 amino acids. Germline values: CDR1 SGHNT, CDR2 YYREEE (reference sequence). The DNA of the CDR3 is TGTGCCAGCAGTTCGGACAGACACTATGGCTACACCTTC. Protein: CASSSDRHYGYTF.

V usage is TRBV7-2 and J usage is TRBJ2-5; 8 bases are shared with TRBD1. The germline CDR1 and CDR2 sequences are SGHTA and FQGNSA. The CDR3 runs 12 residues. J lost 5 bases, V lost 5 bases, and 1 base had no gene match. In DNA form, the CDR3 reads TGTGCCAGCAGCCGACAGGGGGAGACCCAGTACTTC. Translating it yields CASSRQGETQYF.

The chain is built from TRBV11-2 and TRBJ1-3; perhaps TRBD1 as D (6 bases). Between the trimmed V and J ends, which lost 5 bases and 7 bases, there was a span of 12 bases. The CDR3 sequence is 13 residues long. The germline V gene encodes CDR1 SGHAT and CDR2 FQNNGV. The CDR3 reads CASSVGQKNTIYF. Written as DNA, the CDR3 is TGTGCCAGCAGCGTCGGACAGAAGAACACCATATATTTT.

This clone was detected a few times. J is TRBJ1-6 and V is TRBV5-1; D is undetermined. Germline lookup yields CDR1 SGHRS and CDR2 YFSETQ. The V end lost 4 bases, the J end lost 8 bases, and 22 bases lay between the germline ends. The CDR3 extends over 17 amino acids. CDR3 loop: CASSAGPAGALDSPLHF. CDR3 nucleotides: TGCGCCAGCAGCGCTGGGCCGGCGGGTGCGCTCGATTCACCCCTCCACTTT. Using reference TRBV5-1 and TRBJ1-6 for the parts outside the CDR3, the full variable domain is KAGVTQTPRYLIKTRGQQVTLSCSPISGHRSVSWYQQTPGQGLQFLFEYFSETQRNKGNFPGRFSGRQFSNSRSEMNVSTLELGDSALYLCASSAGPAGALDSPLHFGNGTRLTVT.

This clone has more than one count but fewer than ten. The chain uses TRBV6-1 and TRBJ2-7, with unresolved D. The germline V and J ends were trimmed by 2 bases and 3 bases, with 8 bases remaining between them. Germline assignment: CDR1 MNHNS and CDR2 SASEGT. The CDR3 loop spans 13 amino acids. CDR3 sequence: CASSEPSVYEQYF. The CDR3 DNA follows: TGTGCCAGCAGTGAACCTTCGGTCTACGAGCAGTACTTC.

This rearrangement joins TRBV11-3 to TRBJ2-1; 7 nucleotides agree with TRBD2. CDR1 is SGHNT and CDR2 is YENEEA in the germline V gene. The length of the CDR3 is 15 residues. V was clipped by 5 bases and J by 4 bases; unmatched bases: 8. CDR3 amino acids: CASSPRGVSYNEQFF. DNA of the CDR3: TGTGCCAGCAGCCCCCGGGGGGTATCGTACAATGAGCAGTTCTTC.

This sequence joins TRBV10-3 and TRBJ2-4; no clear D. Per the germline V gene, CDR1 is ENHRY and CDR2 is SYGVKD. CDR3 length: 11 amino acids. V shed 2 bases and J shed 10 bases, with 6 bases lying between them. The CDR3 DNA reads as TGTGCCATCAGTGAGGGAGATATTCAGTACTTC. It is translated as CAISEGDIQYF.

This clone was counted only a few times. The V call is TRBV11-2, the J call TRBJ1-5; no clear D gene. Trimming shortened V by 6 bases and J by 13 bases, and 19 bases separated the two germline ends. CDR1 and CDR2 from the germline V gene are SGHAT and FQNNGV. This CDR3 has 13 amino acids. The CDR3 sequence is CASSSAWGGPQHF. The CDR3 coding sequence is TGTGCCAGCAGTTCCGCGTGGGGAGGCCCTCAGCATTTT. Based on the CDR3 plus reference TRBV11-2 and TRBJ1-5, the full variable domain is EAGVAQSPRYKIIEKRQSVAFWCNPISGHATLYWYQQILGQGPKLLIQFQNNGVVDDSQLPKDRFSAERLKGVDSTLKIQPAKLEDSAVYLCASSSAWGGPQHFGDGTRLSIL.

This clone appeared a single time. The chain is built from TRBV5-4 and TRBJ1-1; a weak D match, TRBD1 (5 bases). Trimming cost V 0 bases and J 0 bases, with 6 bases left between them. This CDR3 is built from 14 residues. Per germline, CDR1 SGHNT and CDR2 YYREEE (reference sequence). The CDR3 here is CASSLDRMNTEAFF. Written as DNA, the CDR3 is TGTGCCAGCAGCTTGGACAGGATGAACACTGAAGCTTTCTTT.

The gene calls are TRBV10-3 and TRBJ2-7; D remains unclear. Germline CDR1 and CDR2: ENHRY and SYGVKD. The CDR3 runs 11 residues. V dropped 11 bases and J dropped 7 bases, with 15 bases sitting between them. The DNA for the CDR3 is TGTGCCTCGACGGGTGCGTGGGAGCAGTACTTC. Its translation: CASTGAWEQYF.

This clone was recorded once. V and J are TRBV10-3 and TRBJ1-3; no definite D call. The CDR3 is 15 residues long. Germline-derived CDR1 and CDR2 are ENHRY and SYGVKD. Trimming left V 0 bases short and J 0 bases short, with 6 bases between. The CDR3 protein is CAISESKSSGNTIYF. In DNA form, the CDR3 reads TGTGCCATCAGTGAGTCTAAGAGCTCTGGAAACACCATATATTTT.

The chain couples TRBV2 to TRBJ1-5; D perhaps matches TRBD1 (6 bases). The CDR3 length is 16 residues. Looked up from germline, CDR1 is SNHLY and CDR2 is FYNNEI. Trimming took off 0 bases at V and 6 bases at J, with 15 bases between the two ends. CDR3 amino acids: CASSEANRVKGQPQHF. CDR3 nucleotide sequence: TGTGCCAGCAGTGAAGCTAACAGGGTTAAAGGTCAGCCCCAGCATTTT.

The chain combines TRBV6-5 with TRBJ2-7, with TRBD2 identical over 8 bases. Germline V gene sequence: CDR1 MNHEY, CDR2 SVGAGI. The J segment lost 3 bases and the V segment lost 0 bases, leaving 7 bases of the junction unmatched. The CDR3 sequence is 16 residues long. The CDR3 region has the DNA TGTGCCAGCAGTTACTCAGATGCGGGGGGCCTCTACGAGCAGTACTTC. This codes for CASSYSDAGGLYEQYF.

The J gene is TRBJ1-5, the V gene TRBV2; D ambiguous. This CDR3 is 13 amino acids long. Germline V gene lookup returns CDR1 SNHLY and CDR2 FYNNEI. Trimming removed 4 bases from V and 3 bases from J, with 7 bases in between. Here the CDR3 DNA reads TGTGCCAGCAGTGCGGGGAACAATCAGCCCCAGCATTTT. It translates to CASSAGNNQPQHF.

The chain is built from TRBV4-2 and TRBJ1-5; perhaps TRBD1 as D (5 bases). CDR1 and CDR2 (germline): LGHNA, YNFKEQ. The CDR3 length is 15 residues. The V and J ends lost 0 bases and 9 bases respectively, with 15 bases between them. In DNA, the CDR3 is TGTGCCAGCAGCCAAGATGGGGGGGAGGTTAGGCCCCAGCATTTT. Translation gives CASSQDGGEVRPQHF.

The chain uses TRBV7-9 and TRBJ1-1, with 7 nucleotides matching TRBD1. The germline V gene has CDR1 SEHNR and CDR2 FQNEAQ (reference sequence). J gave up 7 bases and V 0 bases, and 5 bases lay outside the gene matches. The CDR3 has 14 amino acids. CDR3 in amino acids: CASSLAGQWGEAFF. The CDR3 region has the DNA TGTGCCAGCAGCTTAGCGGGACAGTGGGGTGAAGCTTTCTTT.

The chain recombines TRBV2 with TRBJ2-1; TRBD1 is a possible D gene (5 bases). With 4 bases removed from V and 3 bases from J, the gap between germline ends came to 13 bases. The CDR3 length is 15 residues. Per the germline V gene, CDR1 is SNHLY and CDR2 is FYNNEI. The CDR3 loop is CASSVRDSNYNEQFF. CDR3 DNA: TGTGCCAGCAGTGTCCGCGACAGCAACTACAATGAGCAGTTCTTC.

This clone was counted a few times. The CDR3 reads CASSKSRQDLNQPQHF. For the CDR3, the DNA is TGTGCCAGCAGCAAGAGTAGACAGGACCTAAATCAGCCCCAGCATTTT. The gene calls are TRBV21-1 and TRBJ1-5; TRBD1, the table's D call, lacks a check against the DNA. TRBV21-1 is labeled a pseudogene. The CDR3 has 16 amino acids.

The CDR3 nucleotides read TGTGCCAGCAGCCTCTCCACAGGGCCGAATGAGCAGTTCTTC. Residues: CASSLSTGPNEQFF. The chain has TRBV7-7 and TRBJ2-1; the D gene is possibly TRBD1 (6 bases). The germline V and J ends were trimmed by 5 bases and 7 bases, with 15 bases remaining between them. Germline V gene lookup returns CDR1 SSHAT and CDR2 FNYEAQ (reference sequence). This CDR3 contains 14 residues.

This chain links TRBV5-1 with TRBJ2-2, with D maybe TRBD1 (6 bases). The germline V gene has CDR1 SGHRS and CDR2 YFSETQ. The CDR3 spans 15 residues. V shed 9 bases and J shed 1 base, with 16 bases lying between them. DNA of the CDR3: TGCGCCAACCGCTATCTACAGGGGAACACCGGGGAGCTGTTTTTT. Residues: CANRYLQGNTGELFF.

The V call is TRBV6-1, the J call TRBJ2-7, with a tentative D call TRBD1 (6 bases). This CDR3 comprises 14 residues. The germline V gene has CDR1 MNHNS and CDR2 SASEGT. With 2 bases removed from V and 6 bases from J, the gap between germline ends came to 14 bases. The CDR3 nucleotides are TGTGCCAGCAGTGAATTGCCTCGCAGGGGCGAGCAGTACTTC. Protein product: CASSELPRRGEQYF.

V is TRBV29-1 and J is TRBJ1-2; D call uncertain. The CDR3 length is 13 residues. V lost 2 bases and J lost 3, with 10 bases in between. The V gene's germline CDR1 is SQVTM and CDR2 ANQGSEA. The CDR3 sequence: CSVEPTADYGYTF. CDR3 nucleotides: TGCAGCGTTGAACCCACAGCTGACTATGGCTACACCTTC.

A few counts support this clone. This chain joins TRBV10-2 and TRBJ2-7, with TRBD1 as a possible D gene (7 bases). The CDR3 covers 13 residues. The V gene lost 8 bases and the J gene lost 0 bases, with 11 bases spanning the gap. Germline values: CDR1 WSHSY, CDR2 SAAADI. CDR3 protein: CASAGQLSYEQYF. CDR3 DNA sequence: TGCGCCAGCGCGGGACAGCTCTCCTACGAGCAGTACTTC.

This clone was counted many times. The chain recombines TRBV30 with TRBJ1-5; TRBD1 is a possible D gene (5 bases). The CDR3 contains 16 residues. Germline V gene lookup returns CDR1 GTSNPN and CDR2 SVGIG (reference sequence). The germline V and J ends were trimmed by 3 bases and 2 bases, with 17 bases remaining between them. The CDR3 DNA sequence: TGTGCCTGGAGCGACAAGGGAGGGGACCGCAATCAGCCCCAGCATTTT. Translation gives CAWSDKGGDRNQPQHF.

With respect to this clone: A junction end diverges from the germline sequence, so it may reflect a read error. The genes are TRBV28 and TRBJ1-2; 7 bases are a match to TRBD1. The CDR3 spans 13 residues. CDR1 is MDHEN and CDR2 is SYDVKM in the germline V gene. The CDR3 coding sequence is TGTGTCAGCAAGAGGGGGCGGAACTATGGCTACACCTTC. It encodes CVSKRGRNYGYTF.

This clone was picked up a small number of times. The rearrangement joins TRBV7-9 to TRBJ2-1, with 8 positions matching TRBD2. This CDR3 spans 15 amino acids. V was clipped by 5 bases and J by 2 bases; unmatched bases: 5. The germline gives CDR1 SEHNR, CDR2 FQNEAQ (reference sequence). The CDR3, as DNA: TGTGCCAGCAGCCCCCGGGGGGGAACCTACAATGAGCAGTTCTTC. Translated: CASSPRGGTYNEQFF.

The chain is built from TRBV2 and TRBJ2-3; 8 bases map to TRBD1. There are 13 residues in the CDR3. The junction had 3 bases not matched to a gene; V was cut back by 4 bases and J by 6 bases. Germline lookup yields CDR1 SNHLY and CDR2 FYNNEI. The CDR3 region has the DNA TGTGCCAGCAGTGGGACAGGGATGGATACGCAGTATTTT. This sequence encodes CASSGTGMDTQYF.

This clone was picked up one time. The chain combines TRBV6-1 with TRBJ2-5; 7 nucleotides line up with TRBD2. The J call could be wrong; TRBJ2-7 is a better fit for the DNA end. This CDR3 has 14 amino acids. In germline, CDR1 is MNHNS, CDR2 SASEGT. CDR3 nucleotide sequence: TGTGCCAGCAGTCAACGGACTAGTCCTGACGAGCAGTACTTC. This encodes CASSQRTSPDEQYF.

The J gene is TRBJ1-5, the V gene TRBV10-2; the D gene is possibly TRBD1 (6 bases). This CDR3 has 14 residues. V gave up 6 bases and J gave up 2 bases, with 11 bases separating them. Germline lookup yields CDR1 WSHSY and CDR2 SAAADI. CDR3 in DNA: TGCGCCAGCAGGGACAGCACCCGCAATCAGCCCCAGCATTTT. Amino acids: CASRDSTRNQPQHF.